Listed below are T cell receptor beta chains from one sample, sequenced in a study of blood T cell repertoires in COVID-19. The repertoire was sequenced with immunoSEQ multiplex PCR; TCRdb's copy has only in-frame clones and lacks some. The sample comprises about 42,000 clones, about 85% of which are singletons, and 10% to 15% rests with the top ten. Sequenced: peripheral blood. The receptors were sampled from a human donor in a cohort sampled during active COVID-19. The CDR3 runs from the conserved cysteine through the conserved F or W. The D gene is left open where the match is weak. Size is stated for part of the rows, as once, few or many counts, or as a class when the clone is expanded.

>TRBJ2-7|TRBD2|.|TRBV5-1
TGCGCCAGCAGCTTGGCCCAGACTAGCGGGGGCGGCGAGCAGTACTTC
CASSLAQTSGGGEQYF
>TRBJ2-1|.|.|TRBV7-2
TGTGCCAGCAGCTTACGCGGCTCCTCCAATGAGCAGTTCTTC
CASSLRGSSNEQFF
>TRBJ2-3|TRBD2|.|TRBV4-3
TGCGCCAGCAGCCAAGAGGTCTGGACTAGCGGGGGGACTAGCACAGATACGCAGTATTTT
CASSQEVWTSGGTSTDTQYF
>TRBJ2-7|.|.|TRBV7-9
TGTGCCAGCACCCTGGCCCCATTCTACGAGCAGTACTTC
CASTLAPFYEQYF
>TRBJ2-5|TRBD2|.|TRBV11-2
TGTGCCAGCAGCTTACCGGGACTAGTCGGCCGGGGGGAGACCCAGTACTTC
CASSLPGLVGRGETQYF
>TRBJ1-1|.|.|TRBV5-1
TGCGCCAGCAGCTCCGATCCATCCGGCACTGAAGCTTTCTTT
CASSSDPSGTEAFF
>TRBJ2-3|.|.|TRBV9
TGTGCCAGCAGCCCGCGGACTATACCTAACACAGATACGCAGTATTTT
CASSPRTIPNTDTQYF
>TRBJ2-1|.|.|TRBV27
TGTGCCAGCAGTCCGCAGGGGTACAATGAGCAGTTCTTC
CASSPQGYNEQFF
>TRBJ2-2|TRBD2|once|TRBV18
TGTGCCAGCTCACCAGCGCCCCCTAGCGGGGGGTCTGCCGGGGAGCTGTTTTTT
CASSPAPPSGGSAGELFF
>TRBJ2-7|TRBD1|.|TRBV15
TGTGCCACCAGCACCGGGACAGGGGCCTACGAGCAGTACTTC
CATSTGTGAYEQYF
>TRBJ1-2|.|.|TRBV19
TGTGCCAGTAGTATAGATGGGGCCTATGGCTACACCTTC
CASSIDGAYGYTF
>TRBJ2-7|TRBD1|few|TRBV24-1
TGTGCCACCAGTGCATTTAAGGGACAGCTTAGCTCCTACGAGCAGTACTTC
CATSAFKGQLSSYEQYF
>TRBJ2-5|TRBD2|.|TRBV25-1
TGTGCCAGCAGACTAGCGGGGGGGCCGGGGAGCGTGGAGACCCAGTACTTC
CASRLAGGPGSVETQYF
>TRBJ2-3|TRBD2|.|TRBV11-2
TGTGCCAGCAGCTTGGGGCTGAGGAGCGGGGGGGCAGCAGATACGCAGTATTTT
CASSLGLRSGGAADTQYF
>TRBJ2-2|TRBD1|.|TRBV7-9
TGTGCCAGCAGCCTGACAGGGGGTCCCACCGGGGAGCTGTTTTTT
CASSLTGGPTGELFF
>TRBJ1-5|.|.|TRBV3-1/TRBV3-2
TGTGCCAGCAGCTTGGACATGGGGAAGCTTAGCAATCAGCCCCAGCATTTT
CASSLDMGKLSNQPQHF
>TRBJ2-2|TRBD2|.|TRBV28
TGTGCCAGCAGTCTAGCGGGGGCGGGGACCGGGGAGCTGTTTTTT
CASSLAGAGTGELFF
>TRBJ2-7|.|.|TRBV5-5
TGTGCCAGCAGCTTGGCGGTCCTCTCCTACGAGCAGTACTTC
CASSLAVLSYEQYF
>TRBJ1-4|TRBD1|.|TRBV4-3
TGCGCCAGCAGCCAAAGCCCGACAGGGATGAATGAAAAACTGTTTTTT
CASSQSPTGMNEKLFF
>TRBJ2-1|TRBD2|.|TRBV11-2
TGTGCCAGCAGCTTAGGGACTAGCGGGGGTGTGCAGTTCTTC
CASSLGTSGGVQFF
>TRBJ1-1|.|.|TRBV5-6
TGTGCCAGCAGCACAGGACGGTACACTGAAGCTTTCTTT
CASSTGRYTEAFF
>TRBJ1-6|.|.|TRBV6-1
TGTGCCAGCAGTGATAGCGGAGTCTCCTATAATTCACCCCTCCACTTT
CASSDSGVSYNSPLHF
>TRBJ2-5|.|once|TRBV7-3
TGTGCCAGCAGCTTAACAGGAGGTCGATGGGAGACCCAGTACTTC
CASSLTGGRWETQYF
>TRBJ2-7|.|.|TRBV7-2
TGTGCCAGCAGCACCCTTCCCACGGGGACCTACGAGCAGTACTTC
CASSTLPTGTYEQYF
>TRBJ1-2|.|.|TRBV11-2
TGTGCCAGCAGCTTAGTACAGGGCCTACCTTGGGGCGGCTACACCTTC
CASSLVQGLPWGGYTF